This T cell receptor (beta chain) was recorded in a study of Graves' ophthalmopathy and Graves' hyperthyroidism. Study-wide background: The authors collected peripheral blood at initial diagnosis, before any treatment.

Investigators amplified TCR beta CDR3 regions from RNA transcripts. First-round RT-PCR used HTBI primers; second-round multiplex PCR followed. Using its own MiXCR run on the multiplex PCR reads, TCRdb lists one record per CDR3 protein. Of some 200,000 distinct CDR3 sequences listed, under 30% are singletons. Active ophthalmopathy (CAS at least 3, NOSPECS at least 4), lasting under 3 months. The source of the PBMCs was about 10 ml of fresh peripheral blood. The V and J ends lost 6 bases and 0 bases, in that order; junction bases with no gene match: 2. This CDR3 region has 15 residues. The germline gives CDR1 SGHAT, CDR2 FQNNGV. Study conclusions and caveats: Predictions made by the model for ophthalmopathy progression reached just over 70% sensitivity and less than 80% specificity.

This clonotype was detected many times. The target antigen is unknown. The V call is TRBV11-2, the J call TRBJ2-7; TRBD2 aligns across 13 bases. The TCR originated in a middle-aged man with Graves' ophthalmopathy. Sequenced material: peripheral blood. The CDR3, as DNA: TGTGCCAGCAGTCGGACTAGCGGGAGCTCCTACGAGCAGTACTTC. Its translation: CASSRTSGSSYEQYF.